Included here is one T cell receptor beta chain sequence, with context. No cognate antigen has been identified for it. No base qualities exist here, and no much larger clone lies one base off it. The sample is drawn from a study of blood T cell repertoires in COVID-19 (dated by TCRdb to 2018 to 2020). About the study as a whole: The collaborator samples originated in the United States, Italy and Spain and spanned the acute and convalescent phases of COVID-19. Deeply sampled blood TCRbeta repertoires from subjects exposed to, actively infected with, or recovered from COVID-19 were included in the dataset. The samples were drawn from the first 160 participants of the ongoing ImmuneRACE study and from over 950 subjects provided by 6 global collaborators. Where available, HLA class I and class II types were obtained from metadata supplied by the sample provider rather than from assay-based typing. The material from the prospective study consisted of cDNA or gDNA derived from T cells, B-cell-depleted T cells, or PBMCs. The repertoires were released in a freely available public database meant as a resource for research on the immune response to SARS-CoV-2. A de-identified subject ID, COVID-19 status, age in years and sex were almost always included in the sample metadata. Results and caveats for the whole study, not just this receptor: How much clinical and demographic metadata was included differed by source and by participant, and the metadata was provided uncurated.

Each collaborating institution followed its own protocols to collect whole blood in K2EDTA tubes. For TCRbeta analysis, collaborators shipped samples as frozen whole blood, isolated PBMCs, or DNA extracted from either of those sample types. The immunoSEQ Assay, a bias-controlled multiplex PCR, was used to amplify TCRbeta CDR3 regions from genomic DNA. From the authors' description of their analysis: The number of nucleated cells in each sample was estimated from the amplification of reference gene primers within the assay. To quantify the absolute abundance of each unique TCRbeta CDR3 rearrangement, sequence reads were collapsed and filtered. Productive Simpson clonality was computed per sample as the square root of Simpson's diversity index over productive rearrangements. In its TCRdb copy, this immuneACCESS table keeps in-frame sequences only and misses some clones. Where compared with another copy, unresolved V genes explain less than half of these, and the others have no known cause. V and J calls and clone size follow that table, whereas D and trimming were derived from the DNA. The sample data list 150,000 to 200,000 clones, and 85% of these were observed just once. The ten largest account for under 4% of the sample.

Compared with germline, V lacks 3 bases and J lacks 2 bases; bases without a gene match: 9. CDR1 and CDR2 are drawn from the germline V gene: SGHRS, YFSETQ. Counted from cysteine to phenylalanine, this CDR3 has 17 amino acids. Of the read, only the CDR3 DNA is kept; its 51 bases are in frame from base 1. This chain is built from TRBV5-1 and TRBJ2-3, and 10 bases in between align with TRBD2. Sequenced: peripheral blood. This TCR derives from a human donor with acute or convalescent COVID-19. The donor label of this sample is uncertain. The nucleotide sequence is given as TGCGCCAGCAGCTCCGACGCTAGCGGGGGCGCCACAGATACGCAGTATTTT. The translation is CASSSDASGGATDTQYF.